This T cell receptor (beta chain) was recovered during a study of blood T cell repertoires in COVID-19. Study information: Sources were T cells, B-cell-depleted T cells, or PBMCs; the material itself was cDNA or gDNA.

Germline lookup yields CDR1 KGHSY and CDR2 FQNENV. The V and J ends lost 4 bases and 5 bases respectively, with 12 bases between them. The CDR3 is 14 amino acids. In the authors' methods: For nucleated cells, counts were estimated from reference gene primer amplification. Some clones are missing from TCRdb's copy, which holds only in-frame ones; the method was immunoSEQ multiplex PCR. V and J calls and clone size come straight from that table; D and trimming were deduced from the DNA. The table shows under 130,000 clones, with 89% occurring only once. This receptor was identified in a woman aged 55-69 years with acute or convalescent COVID-19. Sequenced: peripheral blood. This sequence joins TRBV16 and TRBJ2-1, with D unclear. This chain's CDR3 is CASSLARVDNEQFF. CDR3 nucleotides: TGTGCCAGCAGCCTCGCCCGGGTTGACAATGAGCAGTTCTTC.